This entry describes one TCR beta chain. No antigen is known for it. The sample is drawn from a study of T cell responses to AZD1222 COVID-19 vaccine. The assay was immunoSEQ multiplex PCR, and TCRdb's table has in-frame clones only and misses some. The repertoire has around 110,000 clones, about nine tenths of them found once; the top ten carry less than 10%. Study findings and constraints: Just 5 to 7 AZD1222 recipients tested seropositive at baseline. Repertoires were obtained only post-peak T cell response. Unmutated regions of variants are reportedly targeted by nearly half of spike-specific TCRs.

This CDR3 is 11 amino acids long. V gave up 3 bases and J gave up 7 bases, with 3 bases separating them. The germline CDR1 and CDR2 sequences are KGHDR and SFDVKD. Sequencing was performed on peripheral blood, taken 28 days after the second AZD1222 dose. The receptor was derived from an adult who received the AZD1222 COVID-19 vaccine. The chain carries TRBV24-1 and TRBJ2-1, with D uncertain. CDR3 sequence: CATSDRNEQFF. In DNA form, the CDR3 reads TGTGCCACCAGTGATAGAAATGAGCAGTTCTTC.